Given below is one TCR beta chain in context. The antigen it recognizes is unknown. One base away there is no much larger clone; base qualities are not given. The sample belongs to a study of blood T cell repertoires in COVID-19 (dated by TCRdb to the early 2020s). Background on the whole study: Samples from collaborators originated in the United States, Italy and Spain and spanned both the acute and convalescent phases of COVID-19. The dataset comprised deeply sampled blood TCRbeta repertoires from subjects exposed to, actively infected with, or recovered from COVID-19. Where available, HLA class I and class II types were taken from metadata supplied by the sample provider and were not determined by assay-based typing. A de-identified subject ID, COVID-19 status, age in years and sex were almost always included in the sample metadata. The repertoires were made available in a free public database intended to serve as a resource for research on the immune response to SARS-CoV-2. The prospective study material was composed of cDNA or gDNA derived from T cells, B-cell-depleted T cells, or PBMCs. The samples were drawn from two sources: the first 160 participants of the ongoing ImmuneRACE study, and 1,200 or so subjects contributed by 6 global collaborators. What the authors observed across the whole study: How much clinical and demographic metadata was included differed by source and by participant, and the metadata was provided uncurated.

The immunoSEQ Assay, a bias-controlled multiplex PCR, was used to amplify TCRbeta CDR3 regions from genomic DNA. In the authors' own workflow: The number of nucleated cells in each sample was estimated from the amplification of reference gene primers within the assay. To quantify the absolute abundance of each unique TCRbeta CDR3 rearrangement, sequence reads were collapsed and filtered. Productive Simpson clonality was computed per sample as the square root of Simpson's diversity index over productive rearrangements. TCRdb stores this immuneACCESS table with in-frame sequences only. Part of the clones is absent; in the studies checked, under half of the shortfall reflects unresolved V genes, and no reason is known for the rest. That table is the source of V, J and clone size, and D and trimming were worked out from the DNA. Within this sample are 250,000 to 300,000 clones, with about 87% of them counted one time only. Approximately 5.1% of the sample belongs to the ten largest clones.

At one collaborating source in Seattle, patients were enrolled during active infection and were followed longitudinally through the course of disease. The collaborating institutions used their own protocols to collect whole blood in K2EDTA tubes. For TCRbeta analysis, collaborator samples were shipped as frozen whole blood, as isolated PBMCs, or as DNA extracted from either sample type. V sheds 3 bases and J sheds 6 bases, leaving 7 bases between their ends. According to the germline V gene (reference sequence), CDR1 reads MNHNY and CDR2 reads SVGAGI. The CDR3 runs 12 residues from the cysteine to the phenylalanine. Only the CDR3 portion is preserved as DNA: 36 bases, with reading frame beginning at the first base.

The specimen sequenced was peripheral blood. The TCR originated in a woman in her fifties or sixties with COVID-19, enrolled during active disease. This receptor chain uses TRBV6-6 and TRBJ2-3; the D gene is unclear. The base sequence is TGTGCCAGCAGTTATCAAGCGGATACGCAGTATTTT. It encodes CASSYQADTQYF.